These T cell receptor beta chains were read from a single sample in a study of blood T cell repertoires in COVID-19. Here immunoSEQ multiplex PCR was the method, and the copy in TCRdb shows in-frame clones only, minus some. The table has about 330,000 clones, approximately 88% seen once. The sample comprised peripheral blood. Receptor source: a man younger than 40 with COVID-19, enrolled during active disease. Each CDR3 is given with its conserved first and last residue.

TRBV5-1	TRBJ2-3	CASSSGVTTDTQYF
TRBV27	TRBJ2-3	CASSPQGADTQYF
TRBV5-4	TRBJ1-2	CASSLTGAESNYGYTF
TRBV6-5	TRBJ2-5	CASSQIGVEETQYF
TRBV5-1	TRBJ2-1	CASSLEGLAFNEQFF
TRBV15	TRBJ1-4	CATGGMGAREKTNEKLFF
TRBV27	TRBJ2-7	CASSGGTIYEQYF
TRBV7-3	TRBJ2-1	CASSPLRRAGEQFF
TRBV7-2	TRBJ1-2	CASSLARGTGLNYGYTF
TRBV9	TRBJ1-4	CASSAGRGGDEKLFF
TRBV28	TRBJ2-7	CASSYTVDSSYEQYF